Detailed here is one T cell receptor (beta chain). Its antigen is currently unknown. Germline CDR1 and CDR2: SEHNR and FQNEAQ (reference sequence). This CDR3 has 14 residues. Trimming removed 3 bases at V and 5 bases at J, with 13 bases between. The PCR employed 60 Vbeta primers together with 13 Jbeta primers. The protocol was immunoSEQ multiplex PCR, while the TCRdb copy is restricted to in-frame clones and leaves out a portion. The repertoire includes over 85,000 clones, 65% to 85% of them detected once, and 5.2% sits in the top ten. These data originate in a study of cytomegalovirus exposure and HLA in healthy donors. Points from the study as a whole: In a later analysis, common viral pathogens appeared linked to several of the most significant clusters. Judged likely to be a sequencing artifact was a cluster of highly shared sequence variants.

This cohort consisted of healthy bone marrow donors. This TCR derives from a man aged 35-49 years in good health and CMV-seropositive. Sequenced input: PBMCs. V usage is TRBV7-9 and J usage is TRBJ1-2; the D gene is possibly TRBD1 (5 bases). For the CDR3, the DNA is TGTGCCAGCAGCTTTAACAGGCCCCTTTATGGCTACACCTTC. The encoded protein is CASSFNRPLYGYTF.